This T cell receptor (beta chain) was recorded in a study of OX40 agonist ivuxolimab in advanced cancers. As for the study in general: Having had anti-PD-1, anti-PD-L1 or anti-CTLA-4 therapy before was allowed, and about 40% had some.

Study results and limitations: There were, on average, more expanded clones in CD8+ T cells than in CD4+. The authors did not determine the antigen specificity of the expanded peripheral T cells.

TCRdb's copy holds only in-frame clones and misses some; the assay was immunoSEQ multiplex PCR. The table includes 20,000 to 25,000 clones, approximately 83% detected once. Germline assignment: CDR1 ENHRY and CDR2 SYGVKD. This CDR3 region has 12 residues. V was clipped by 2 bases and J by 5 bases, with 4 bases between them. This clone came up once. The target antigen is unknown. This chain uses TRBV10-3 with TRBJ2-1; no reliable D call. The clonotype originates from an adult with an advanced solid tumor such as melanoma, head and neck, liver or kidney cancer. Source: CD4+ or CD8+ T cells sorted from blood, taken in a trial of the OX40 agonist ivuxolimab. Written as DNA, the CDR3 is TGTGCCATCAGTGAGGGGGACAATGAGCAGTTCTTC. Amino acids: CAISEGDNEQFF.